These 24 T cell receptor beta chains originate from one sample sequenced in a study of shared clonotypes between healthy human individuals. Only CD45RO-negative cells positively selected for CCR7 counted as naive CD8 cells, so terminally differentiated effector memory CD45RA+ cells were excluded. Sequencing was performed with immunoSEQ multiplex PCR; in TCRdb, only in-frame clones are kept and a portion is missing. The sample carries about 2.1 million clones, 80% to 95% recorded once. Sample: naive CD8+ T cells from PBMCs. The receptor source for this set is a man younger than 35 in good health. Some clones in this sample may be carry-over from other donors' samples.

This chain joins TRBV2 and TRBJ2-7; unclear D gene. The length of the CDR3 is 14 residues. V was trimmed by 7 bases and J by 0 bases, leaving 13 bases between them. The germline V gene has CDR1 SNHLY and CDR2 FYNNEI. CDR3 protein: CASIVTGSSYEQYF. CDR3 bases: TGTGCCAGCATCGTGACTGGAAGCTCCTACGAGCAGTACTTC.

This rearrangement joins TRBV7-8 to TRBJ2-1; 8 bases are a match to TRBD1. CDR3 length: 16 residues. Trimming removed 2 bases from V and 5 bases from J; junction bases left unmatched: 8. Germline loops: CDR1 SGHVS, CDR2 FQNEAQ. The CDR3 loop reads CASSLITGQVDNEQFF. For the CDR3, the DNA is TGTGCCAGCAGCTTAATAACGGGACAGGTTGACAATGAGCAGTTCTTC. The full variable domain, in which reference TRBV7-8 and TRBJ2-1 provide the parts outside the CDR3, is GAGVSQSPRYKVAKRGQDVALRCDPISGHVSLFWYQQALGQGPEFLTYFQNEAQLDKSGLPSDRFFAERPEGSVSTLKIQRTQQEDSAVYLCASSLITGQVDNEQFFGPGTRLTVL.

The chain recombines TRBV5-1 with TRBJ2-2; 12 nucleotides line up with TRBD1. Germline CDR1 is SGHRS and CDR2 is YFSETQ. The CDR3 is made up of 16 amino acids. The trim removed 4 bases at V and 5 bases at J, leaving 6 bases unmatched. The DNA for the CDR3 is TGCGCCAGCAGCACGGGACAGGGGGCAAAGACCGGGGAGCTGTTTTTT. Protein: CASSTGQGAKTGELFF. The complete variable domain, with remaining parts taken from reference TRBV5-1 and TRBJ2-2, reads KAGVTQTPRYLIKTRGQQVTLSCSPISGHRSVSWYQQTPGQGLQFLFEYFSETQRNKGNFPGRFSGRQFSNSRSEMNVSTLELGDSALYLCASSTGQGAKTGELFFGEGSRLTVL.

CDR3 in amino acids: CASSDLAAVLDTQYF. The CDR3, as DNA: TGTGCCAGCAGTGATTTGGCAGCCGTTTTGGATACGCAGTATTTT. The chain uses TRBV6-1 and TRBJ2-3; D call uncertain. Germline V lookup: CDR1 MNHNS, CDR2 SASEGT. V lost 3 bases, J lost 6 bases, and 16 bases lay in between. This CDR3 is 15 amino acids long.

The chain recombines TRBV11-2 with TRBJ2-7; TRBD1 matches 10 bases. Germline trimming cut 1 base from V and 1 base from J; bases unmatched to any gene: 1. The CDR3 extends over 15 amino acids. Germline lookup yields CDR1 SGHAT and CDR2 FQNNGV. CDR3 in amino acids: CASSLAGQGSYEQYF. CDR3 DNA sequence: TGTGCCAGCAGCTTAGCGGGACAGGGGTCCTACGAGCAGTACTTC.

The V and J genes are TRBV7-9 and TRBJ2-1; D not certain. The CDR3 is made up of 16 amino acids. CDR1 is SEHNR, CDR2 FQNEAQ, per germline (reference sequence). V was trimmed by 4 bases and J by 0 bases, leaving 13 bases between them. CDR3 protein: CASSSNTHSSYNEQFF. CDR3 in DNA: TGTGCCAGCAGCTCCAACACTCACAGCTCCTACAATGAGCAGTTCTTC.

CDR3 coding DNA: TGTGCCAGCAGTTTATGGACAACTGGGGACGAGCAGTACTTC. It specifies CASSLWTTGDEQYF. The V and J genes are TRBV28 and TRBJ2-7; no definite D call. V lost 0 bases and J 5 bases, leaving 11 bases between the germline ends. CDR1 and CDR2 (germline): MDHEN, SYDVKM. This CDR3 spans 14 amino acids.

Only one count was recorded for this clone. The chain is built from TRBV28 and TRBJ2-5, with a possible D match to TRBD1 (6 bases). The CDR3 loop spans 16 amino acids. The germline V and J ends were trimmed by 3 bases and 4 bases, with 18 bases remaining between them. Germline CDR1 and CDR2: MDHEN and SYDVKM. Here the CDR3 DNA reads TGTGCCAGCAGTTTTTCAACCAGGGGAGTCCCAGAGACCCAGTACTTC. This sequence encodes CASSFSTRGVPETQYF.

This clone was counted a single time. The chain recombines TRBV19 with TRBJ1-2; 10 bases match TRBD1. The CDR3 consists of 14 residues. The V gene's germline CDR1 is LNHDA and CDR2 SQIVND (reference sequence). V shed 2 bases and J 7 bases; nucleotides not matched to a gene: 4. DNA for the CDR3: TGTGCCAGTAGTATACTGACAGGGGGCAGTGGCTACACCTTC. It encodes CASSILTGGSGYTF. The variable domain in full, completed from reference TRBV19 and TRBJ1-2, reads DGGITQSPKYLFRKEGQNVTLSCEQNLNHDAMYWYRQDPGQGLRLIYYSQIVNDFQKGDIAEGYSVSREKKESFPLTVTSAQKNPTAFYLCASSILTGGSGYTFGSGTRLTVV.

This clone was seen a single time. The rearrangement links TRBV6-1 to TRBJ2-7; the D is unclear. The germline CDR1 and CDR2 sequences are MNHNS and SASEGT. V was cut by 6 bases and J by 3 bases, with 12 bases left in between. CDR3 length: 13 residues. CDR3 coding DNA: TGTGCCAGCAGGGGAAGAAGCTACTACGAGCAGTACTTC. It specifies CASRGRSYYEQYF.

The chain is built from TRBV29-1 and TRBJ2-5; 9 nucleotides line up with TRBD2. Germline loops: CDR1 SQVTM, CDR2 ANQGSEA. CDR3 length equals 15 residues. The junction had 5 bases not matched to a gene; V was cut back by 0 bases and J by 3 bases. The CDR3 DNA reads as TGCAGCGTTGAAGATCCTCGCGGGAGGGAAGAGACCCAGTACTTC. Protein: CSVEDPRGREETQYF.

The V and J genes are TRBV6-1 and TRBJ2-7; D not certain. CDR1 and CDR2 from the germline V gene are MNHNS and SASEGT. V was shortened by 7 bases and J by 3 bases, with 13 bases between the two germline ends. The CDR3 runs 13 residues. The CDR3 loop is CASKAELLYEQYF. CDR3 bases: TGTGCCAGCAAAGCAGAGCTCCTCTACGAGCAGTACTTC.

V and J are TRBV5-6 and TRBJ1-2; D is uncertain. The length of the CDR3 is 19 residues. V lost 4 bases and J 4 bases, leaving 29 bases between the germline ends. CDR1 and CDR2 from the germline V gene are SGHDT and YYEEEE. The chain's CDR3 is CASSPLRFRALTLGYGYTF. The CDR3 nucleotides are TGTGCCAGCAGCCCACTCCGATTTAGAGCCCTCACCCTCGGCTATGGCTACACCTTC. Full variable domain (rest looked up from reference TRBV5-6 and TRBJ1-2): DAGVTQSPTHLIKTRGQQVTLRCSPKSGHDTVSWYQQALGQGPQFIFQYYEEEERQRGNFPDRFSGHQFPNYSSELNVNALLLGDSALYLCASSPLRFRALTLGYGYTFGSGTRLTVV.

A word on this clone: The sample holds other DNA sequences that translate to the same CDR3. In DNA form, the CDR3 reads TGCGCCAGCAGCCAAGGTCGGGGGTCAGGAAACACCATATATTTT. This sequence encodes CASSQGRGSGNTIYF. The chain uses TRBV4-3 and TRBJ1-3, with D possibly matching TRBD1 (5 bases). Germline CDR1 LGHNA, CDR2 YSLEER. This CDR3 is built from 15 residues. The germline V and J ends were trimmed by 1 base and 4 bases, with 11 bases remaining between them.

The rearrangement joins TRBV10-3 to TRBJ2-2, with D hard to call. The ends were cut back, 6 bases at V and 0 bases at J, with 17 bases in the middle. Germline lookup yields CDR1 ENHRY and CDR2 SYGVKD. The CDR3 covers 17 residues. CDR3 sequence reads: CAISLHGGNANTGELFF. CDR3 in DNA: TGTGCCATCAGCCTCCATGGTGGCAACGCGAACACCGGGGAGCTGTTTTTT.

For the CDR3, the DNA is TGTGCCAGCAGTTCTTCCCGGGGTTCGAACACTGAAGCTTTCTTT. This sequence encodes CASSSSRGSNTEAFF. The chain links TRBV27 to TRBJ1-1; D remains unclear. Germline V gene sequence: CDR1 MNHEY, CDR2 SMNVEV (reference sequence). Trimming stripped 4 bases from V and 1 base from J, with 13 bases between. The CDR3 covers 15 residues.

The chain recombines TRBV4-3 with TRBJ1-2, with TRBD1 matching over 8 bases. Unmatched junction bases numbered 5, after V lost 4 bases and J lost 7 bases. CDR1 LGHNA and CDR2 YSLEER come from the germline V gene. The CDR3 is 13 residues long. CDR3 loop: CASSLQGAFGYTF. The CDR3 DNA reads TGCGCCAGCAGCCTTCAGGGGGCGTTTGGCTACACCTTC.

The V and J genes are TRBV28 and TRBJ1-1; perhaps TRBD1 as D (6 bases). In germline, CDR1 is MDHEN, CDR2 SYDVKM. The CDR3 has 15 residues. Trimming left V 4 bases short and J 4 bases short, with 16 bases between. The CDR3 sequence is CASSSFQGGFTEAFF. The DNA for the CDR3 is TGTGCCAGCAGTTCCTTCCAAGGGGGGTTCACTGAAGCTTTCTTT.

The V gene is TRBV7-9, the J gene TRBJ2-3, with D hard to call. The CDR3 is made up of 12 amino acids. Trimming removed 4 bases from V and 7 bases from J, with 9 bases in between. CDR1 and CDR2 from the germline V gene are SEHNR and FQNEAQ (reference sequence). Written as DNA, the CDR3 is TGTGCCAGCAGCTGGATTGAAAATACGCAGTATTTT. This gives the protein CASSWIENTQYF. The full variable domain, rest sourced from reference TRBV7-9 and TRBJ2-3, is DTGVSQNPRHKITKRGQNVTFRCDPISEHNRLYWYRQTLGQGPEFLTYFQNEAQLEKSRLLSDRFSAERPKGSFSTLEIQRTEQGDSAMYLCASSWIENTQYFGPGTRLTVL.

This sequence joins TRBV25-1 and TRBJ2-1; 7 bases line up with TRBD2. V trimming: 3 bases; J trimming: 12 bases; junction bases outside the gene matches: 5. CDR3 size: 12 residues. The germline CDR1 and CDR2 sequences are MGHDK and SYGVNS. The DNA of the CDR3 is TGTGCCAGCAGTGACCCGGGAGGTTTGCAGTTCTTC. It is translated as CASSDPGGLQFF.

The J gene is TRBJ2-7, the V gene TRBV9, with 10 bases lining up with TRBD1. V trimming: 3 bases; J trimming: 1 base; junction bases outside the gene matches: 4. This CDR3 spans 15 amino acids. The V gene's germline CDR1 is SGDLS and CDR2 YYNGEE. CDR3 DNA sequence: TGTGCCAGCAGCGAGGGGGGACAGGGGTCCTACGAGCAGTACTTC. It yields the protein CASSEGGQGSYEQYF.

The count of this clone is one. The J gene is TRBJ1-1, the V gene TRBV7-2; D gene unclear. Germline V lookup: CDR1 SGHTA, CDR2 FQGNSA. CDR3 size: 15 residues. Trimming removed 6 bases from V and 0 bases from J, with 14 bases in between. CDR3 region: CASRIPREMNTEAFF. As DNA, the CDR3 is TGTGCCAGCAGGATACCGAGGGAGATGAACACTGAAGCTTTCTTT.

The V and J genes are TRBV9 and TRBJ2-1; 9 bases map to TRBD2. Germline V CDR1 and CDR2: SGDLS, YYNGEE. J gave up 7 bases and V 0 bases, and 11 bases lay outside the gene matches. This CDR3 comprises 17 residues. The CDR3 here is CASSVVKAGGPINEQFF. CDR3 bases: TGTGCCAGCAGCGTAGTAAAGGCGGGAGGGCCGATTAATGAGCAGTTCTTC.

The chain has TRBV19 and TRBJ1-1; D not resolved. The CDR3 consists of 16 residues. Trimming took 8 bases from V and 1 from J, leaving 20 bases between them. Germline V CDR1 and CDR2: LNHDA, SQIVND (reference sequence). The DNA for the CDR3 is TGTGCCAGTTTCCCTAGAATGGGGATCCCGAACACTGAAGCTTTCTTT. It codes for CASFPRMGIPNTEAFF.